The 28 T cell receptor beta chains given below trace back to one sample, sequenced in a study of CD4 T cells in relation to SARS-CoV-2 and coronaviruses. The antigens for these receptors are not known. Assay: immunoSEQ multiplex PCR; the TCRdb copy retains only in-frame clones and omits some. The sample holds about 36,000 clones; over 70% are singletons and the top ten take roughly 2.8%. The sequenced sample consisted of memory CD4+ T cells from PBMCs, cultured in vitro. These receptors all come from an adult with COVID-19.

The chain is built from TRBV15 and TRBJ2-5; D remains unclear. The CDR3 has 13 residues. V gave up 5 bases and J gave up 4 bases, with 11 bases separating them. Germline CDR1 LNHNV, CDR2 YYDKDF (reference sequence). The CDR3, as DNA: TGTGCCACCAGCGGCGACGTCGGAGAGACCCAGTACTTC. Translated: CATSGDVGETQYF.

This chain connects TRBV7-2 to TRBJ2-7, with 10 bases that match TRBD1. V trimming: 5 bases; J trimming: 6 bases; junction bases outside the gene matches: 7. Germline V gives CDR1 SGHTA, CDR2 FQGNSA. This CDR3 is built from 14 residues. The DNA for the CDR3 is TGTGCCAGCAGCACACCGGGACAGGGGTTCGAGCAGTACTTC. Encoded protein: CASSTPGQGFEQYF.

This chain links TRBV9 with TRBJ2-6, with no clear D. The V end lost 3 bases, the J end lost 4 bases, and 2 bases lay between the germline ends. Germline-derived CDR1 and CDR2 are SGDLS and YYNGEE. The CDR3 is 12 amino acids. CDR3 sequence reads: CASSGGANVLTF. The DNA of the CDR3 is TGTGCCAGCAGCGGGGGGGCCAACGTCCTGACTTTC.

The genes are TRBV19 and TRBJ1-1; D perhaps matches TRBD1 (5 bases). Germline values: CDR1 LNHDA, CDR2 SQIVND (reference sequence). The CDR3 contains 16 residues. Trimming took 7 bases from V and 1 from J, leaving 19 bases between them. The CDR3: CASTFLKTGRNTEAFF. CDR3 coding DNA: TGTGCCAGTACTTTCCTAAAAACAGGTCGGAACACTGAAGCTTTCTTT.

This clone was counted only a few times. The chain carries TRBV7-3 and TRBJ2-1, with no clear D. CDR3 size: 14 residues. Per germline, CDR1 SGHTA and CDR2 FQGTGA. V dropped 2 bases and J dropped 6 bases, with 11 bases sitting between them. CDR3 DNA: TGTGCCAGCAGCTTAGGTTCCGTTTCCAATGAGCAGTTCTTC. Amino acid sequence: CASSLGSVSNEQFF.

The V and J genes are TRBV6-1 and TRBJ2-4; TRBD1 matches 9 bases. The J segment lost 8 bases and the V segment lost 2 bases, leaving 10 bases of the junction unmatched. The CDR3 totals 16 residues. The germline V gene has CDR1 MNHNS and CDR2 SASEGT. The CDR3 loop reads CASSEKFGTGSDIQYF. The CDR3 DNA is TGTGCCAGCAGTGAAAAGTTTGGGACAGGGTCTGACATTCAGTACTTC.

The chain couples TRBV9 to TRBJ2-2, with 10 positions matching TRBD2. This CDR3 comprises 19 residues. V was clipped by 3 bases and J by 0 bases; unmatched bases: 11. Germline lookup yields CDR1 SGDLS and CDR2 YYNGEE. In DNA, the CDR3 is TGTGCCAGCAGCGGGAGAATAGCGGGAGGATTCGCGAACACCGGGGAGCTGTTTTTT. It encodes CASSGRIAGGFANTGELFF. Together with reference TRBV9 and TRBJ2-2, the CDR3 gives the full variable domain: DSGVTQTPKHLITATGQRVTLRCSPRSGDLSVYWYQQSLDQGLQFLIQYYNGEERAKGNILERFSAQQFPDLHSELNLSSLELGDSALYFCASSGRIAGGFANTGELFFGEGSRLTVL.

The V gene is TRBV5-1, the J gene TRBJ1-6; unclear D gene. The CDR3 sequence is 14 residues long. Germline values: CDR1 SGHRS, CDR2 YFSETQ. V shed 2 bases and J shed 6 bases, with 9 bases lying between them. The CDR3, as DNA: TGCGCCAGCAGCTTAGACGGGTCTAATTCACCCCTCCACTTT. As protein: CASSLDGSNSPLHF.

CDR3: CASSLRGRPGNTIYF. The CDR3 coding sequence is TGTGCCAGCAGCTTGAGGGGACGACCCGGAAACACCATATATTTT. V and J are TRBV5-4 and TRBJ1-3, with TRBD1 as a possible D gene (5 bases). Germline lookup yields CDR1 SGHNT and CDR2 YYREEE (reference sequence). Trimming took 1 base from V and 4 from J, leaving 12 bases between them. The CDR3 has 15 amino acids.

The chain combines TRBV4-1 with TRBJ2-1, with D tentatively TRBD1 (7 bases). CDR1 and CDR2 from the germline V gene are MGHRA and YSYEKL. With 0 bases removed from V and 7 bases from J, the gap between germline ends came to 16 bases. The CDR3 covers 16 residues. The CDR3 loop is CASSQDQGGWNNEQFF. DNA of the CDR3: TGCGCCAGCAGCCAAGATCAGGGGGGCTGGAATAATGAGCAGTTCTTC.

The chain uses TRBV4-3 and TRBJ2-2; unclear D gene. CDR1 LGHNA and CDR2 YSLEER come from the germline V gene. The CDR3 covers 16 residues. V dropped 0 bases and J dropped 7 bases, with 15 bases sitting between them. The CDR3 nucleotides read TGCGCCAGCAGCCAAGATATGGTTGGCACGGGCGGGGAGCTGTTTTTT. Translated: CASSQDMVGTGGELFF.

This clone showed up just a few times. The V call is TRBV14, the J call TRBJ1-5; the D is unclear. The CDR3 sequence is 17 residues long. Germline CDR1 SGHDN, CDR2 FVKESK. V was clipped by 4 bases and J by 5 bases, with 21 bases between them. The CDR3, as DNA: TGTGCCAGCAGCCGAAGCGCAGTCGGGGTAAGGGATCAGCCCCAGCATTTT. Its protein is CASSRSAVGVRDQPQHF. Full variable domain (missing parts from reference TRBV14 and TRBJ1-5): EAGVTQFPSHSVIEKGQTVTLRCDPISGHDNLYWYRRVMGKEIKFLLHFVKESKQDESGMPNNRFLAERTGGTYSTLKVQPAELEDSGVYFCASSRSAVGVRDQPQHFGDGTRLSIL.

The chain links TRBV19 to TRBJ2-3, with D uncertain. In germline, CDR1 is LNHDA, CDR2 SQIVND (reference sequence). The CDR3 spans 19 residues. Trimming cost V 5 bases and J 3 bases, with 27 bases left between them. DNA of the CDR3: TGTGCCAGTAGTTTTCATAGGGTGGGTGGAAGGGTTCGGACAGATACGCAGTATTTT. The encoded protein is CASSFHRVGGRVRTDTQYF.

CDR3 loop: CATSLGGTGETQYF. The DNA for the CDR3 is TGTGCCACCAGCTTAGGAGGCACAGGGGAGACCCAGTACTTC. The chain links TRBV15 to TRBJ2-5; D possibly corresponds to TRBD1 (6 bases). The germline V gene has CDR1 LNHNV and CDR2 YYDKDF (reference sequence). The CDR3 has 14 residues. V was shortened by 5 bases and J by 5 bases, with 15 bases between the two germline ends.

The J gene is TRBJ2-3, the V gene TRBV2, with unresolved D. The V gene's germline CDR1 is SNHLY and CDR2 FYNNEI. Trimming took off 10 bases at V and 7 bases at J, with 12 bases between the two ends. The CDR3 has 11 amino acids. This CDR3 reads CATSWAYTQYF. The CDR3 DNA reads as TGTGCCACTTCGTGGGCTTATACGCAGTATTTT. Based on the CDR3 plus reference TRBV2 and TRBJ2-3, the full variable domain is EPEVTQTPSHQVTQMGQEVILRCVPISNHLYFYWYRQILGQKVEFLVSFYNNEISEKSEIFDDQFSVERPDGSNFTLKIRSTKLEDSAMYFCATSWAYTQYFGPGTRLTVL.

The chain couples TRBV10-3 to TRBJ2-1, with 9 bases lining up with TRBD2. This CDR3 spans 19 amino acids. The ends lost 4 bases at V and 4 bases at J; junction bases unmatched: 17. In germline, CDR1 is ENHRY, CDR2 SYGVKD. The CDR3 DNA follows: TGTGCCATCAGTGGGTCTAGCGGGATCCTCTCTCTCCGGTACAATGAGCAGTTCTTC. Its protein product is CAISGSSGILSLRYNEQFF.

The CDR3 here is CASSPPVANYGYTF. The DNA of the CDR3 is TGTGCCAGCAGCCCCCCGGTAGCTAACTATGGCTACACCTTC. The chain links TRBV7-9 to TRBJ1-2; D is undetermined. The CDR3 runs to 14 residues. Germline CDR1 SEHNR, CDR2 FQNEAQ (reference sequence). The V end lost 5 bases, the J end lost 0 bases, and 10 bases lay between the germline ends.

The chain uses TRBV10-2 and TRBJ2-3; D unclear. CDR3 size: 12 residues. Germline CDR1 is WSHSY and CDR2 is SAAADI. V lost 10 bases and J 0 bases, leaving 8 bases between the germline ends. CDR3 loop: CATHHSTDTQYF. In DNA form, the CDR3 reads TGCGCCACTCACCACAGCACAGATACGCAGTATTTT.

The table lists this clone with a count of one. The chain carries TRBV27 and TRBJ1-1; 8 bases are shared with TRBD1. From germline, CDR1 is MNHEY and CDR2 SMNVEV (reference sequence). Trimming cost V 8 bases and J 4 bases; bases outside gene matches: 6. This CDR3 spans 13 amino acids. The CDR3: CASLSTGGTEAFF. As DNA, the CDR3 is TGTGCCAGCCTATCTACAGGGGGCACTGAAGCTTTCTTT.

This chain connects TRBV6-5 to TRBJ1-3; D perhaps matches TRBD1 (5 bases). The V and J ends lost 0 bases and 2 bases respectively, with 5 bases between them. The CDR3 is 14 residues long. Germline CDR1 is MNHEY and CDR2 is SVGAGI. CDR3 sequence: CASSYSTAGNTIYF. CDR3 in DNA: TGTGCCAGCAGTTACTCGACAGCTGGAAACACCATATATTTT.

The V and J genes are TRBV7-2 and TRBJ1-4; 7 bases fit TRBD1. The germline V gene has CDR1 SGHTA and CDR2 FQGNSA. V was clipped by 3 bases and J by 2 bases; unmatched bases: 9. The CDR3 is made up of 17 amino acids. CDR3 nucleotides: TGTGCCAGCAGCTTTATACTCACAGGGGTCACTAATGAAAAACTGTTTTTT. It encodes CASSFILTGVTNEKLFF.

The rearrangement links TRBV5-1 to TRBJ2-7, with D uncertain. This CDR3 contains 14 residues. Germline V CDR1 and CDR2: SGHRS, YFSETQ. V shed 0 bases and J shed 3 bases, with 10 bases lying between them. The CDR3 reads CASSLGTSIYEQYF. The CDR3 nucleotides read TGCGCCAGCAGCTTGGGGACGAGTATCTACGAGCAGTACTTC.

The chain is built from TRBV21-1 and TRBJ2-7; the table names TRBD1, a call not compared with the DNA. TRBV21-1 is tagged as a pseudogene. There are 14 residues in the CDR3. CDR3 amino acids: CASSPGTGSHEQYF. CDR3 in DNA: TGTGCCAGCAGTCCCGGGACAGGGTCTCACGAGCAGTACTTC.

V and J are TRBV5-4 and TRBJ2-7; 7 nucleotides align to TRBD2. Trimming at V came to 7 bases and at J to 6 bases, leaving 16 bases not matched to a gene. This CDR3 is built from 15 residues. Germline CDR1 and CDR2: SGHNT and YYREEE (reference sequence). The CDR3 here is CASGGVGLGMGEQYF. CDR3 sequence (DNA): TGTGCCAGCGGGGGGGTTGGACTAGGAATGGGCGAGCAGTACTTC.

The CDR3 DNA reads as TGCGCCAGCAGCTTGGCCGGGCGAGAGGGGCTCTCTGGGGCCAACGTCCTGACTTTC. It translates to CASSLAGREGLSGANVLTF. V gene TRBV5-1 combines with J gene TRBJ2-6; D possibly uses TRBD1 or TRBD2 (5 bases each). V lost 0 bases to trimming and J lost 0 bases, with 16 bases between them. The germline V gene has CDR1 SGHRS and CDR2 YFSETQ. This CDR3 has 19 amino acids.

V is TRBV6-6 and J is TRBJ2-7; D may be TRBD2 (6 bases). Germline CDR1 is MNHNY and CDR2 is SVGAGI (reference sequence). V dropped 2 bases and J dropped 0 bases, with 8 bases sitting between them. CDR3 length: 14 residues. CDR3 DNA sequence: TGTGCCAGCAGTTACGCCGGGGGCTCCTACGAGCAGTACTTC. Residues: CASSYAGGSYEQYF.

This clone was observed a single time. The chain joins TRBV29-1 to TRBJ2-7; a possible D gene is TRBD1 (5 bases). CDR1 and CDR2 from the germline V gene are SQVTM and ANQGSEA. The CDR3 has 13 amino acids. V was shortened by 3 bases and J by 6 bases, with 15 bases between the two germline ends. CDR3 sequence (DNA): TGCAGCGTTGAGCGGACACGAAAAGGCGAGCAGTACTTC. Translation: CSVERTRKGEQYF.

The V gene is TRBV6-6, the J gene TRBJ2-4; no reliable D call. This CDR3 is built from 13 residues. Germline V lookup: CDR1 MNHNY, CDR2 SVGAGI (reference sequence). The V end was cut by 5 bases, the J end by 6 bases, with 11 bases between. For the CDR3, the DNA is TGTGCCAGCAGTAACGGTCCTGGAAACATTCAGTACTTC. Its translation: CASSNGPGNIQYF.